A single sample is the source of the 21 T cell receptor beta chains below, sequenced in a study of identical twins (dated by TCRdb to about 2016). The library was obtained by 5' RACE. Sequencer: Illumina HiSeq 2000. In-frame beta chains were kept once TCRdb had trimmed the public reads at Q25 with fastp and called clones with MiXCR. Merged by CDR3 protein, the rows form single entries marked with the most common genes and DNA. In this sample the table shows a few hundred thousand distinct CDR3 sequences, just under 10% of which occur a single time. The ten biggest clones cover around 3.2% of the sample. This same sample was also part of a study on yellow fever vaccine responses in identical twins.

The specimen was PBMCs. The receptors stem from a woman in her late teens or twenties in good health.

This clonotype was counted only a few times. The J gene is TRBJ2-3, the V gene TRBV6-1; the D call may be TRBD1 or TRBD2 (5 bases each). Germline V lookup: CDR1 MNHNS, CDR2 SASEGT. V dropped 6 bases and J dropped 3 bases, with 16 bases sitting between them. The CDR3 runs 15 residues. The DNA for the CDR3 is TGTGCCAGCAGGGCTCGAGGGGATTGGACAGATACGCAGTATTTT. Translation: CASRARGDWTDTQYF.

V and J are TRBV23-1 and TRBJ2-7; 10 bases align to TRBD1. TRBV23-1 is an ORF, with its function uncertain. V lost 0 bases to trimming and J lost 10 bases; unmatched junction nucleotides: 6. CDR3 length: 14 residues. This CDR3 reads CASSQSRQGAKQYF. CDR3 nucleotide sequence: TGCGCCAGCAGTCAATCTCGACAGGGGGCAAAACAGTACTTC.

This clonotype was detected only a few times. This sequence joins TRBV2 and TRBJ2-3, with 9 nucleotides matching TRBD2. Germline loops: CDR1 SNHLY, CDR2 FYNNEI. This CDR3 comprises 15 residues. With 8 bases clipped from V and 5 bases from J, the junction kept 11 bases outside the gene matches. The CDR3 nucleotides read TGTGCCAGCCCTTTGGCGGGAGGGCCGCAAGATACGCAGTATTTT. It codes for CASPLAGGPQDTQYF.

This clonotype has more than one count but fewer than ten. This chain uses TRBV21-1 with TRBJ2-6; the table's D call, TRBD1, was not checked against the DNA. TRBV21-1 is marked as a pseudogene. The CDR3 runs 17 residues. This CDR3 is CARYRDGTFSGANVLTF. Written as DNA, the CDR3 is TGTGCCAGATACCGGGACGGAACCTTCTCTGGGGCCAACGTCCTGACTTTC.

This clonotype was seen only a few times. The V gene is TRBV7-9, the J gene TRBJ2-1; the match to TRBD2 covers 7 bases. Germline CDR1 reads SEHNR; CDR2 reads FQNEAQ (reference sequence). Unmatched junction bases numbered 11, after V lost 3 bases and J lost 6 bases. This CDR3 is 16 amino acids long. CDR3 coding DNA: TGTGCCAGCAGCTTTCAAGGCGGGAGCCTATCCAATGAGCAGTTCTTC. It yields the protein CASSFQGGSLSNEQFF.

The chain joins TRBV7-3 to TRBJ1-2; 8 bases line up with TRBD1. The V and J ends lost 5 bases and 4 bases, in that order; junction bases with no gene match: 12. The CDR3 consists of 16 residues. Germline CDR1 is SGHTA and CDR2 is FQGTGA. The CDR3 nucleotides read TGTGCCAGCAGCCACCTGGGGGTGACAGGGGTCTATGGCTACACCTTC. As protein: CASSHLGVTGVYGYTF.

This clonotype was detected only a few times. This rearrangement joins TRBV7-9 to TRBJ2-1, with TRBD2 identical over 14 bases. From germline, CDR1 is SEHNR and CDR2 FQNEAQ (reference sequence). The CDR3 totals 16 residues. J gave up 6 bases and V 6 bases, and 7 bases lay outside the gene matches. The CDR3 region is CASRTSGGAGGNEQFF. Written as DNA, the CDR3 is TGTGCCAGCAGGACTAGCGGGGGGGCGGGAGGCAATGAGCAGTTCTTC.

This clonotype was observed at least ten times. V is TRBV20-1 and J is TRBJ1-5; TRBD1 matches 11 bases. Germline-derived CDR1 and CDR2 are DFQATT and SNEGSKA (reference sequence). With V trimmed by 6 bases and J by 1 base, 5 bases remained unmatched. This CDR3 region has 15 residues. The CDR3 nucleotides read TGCAGTGCAAAGGACAGGGGGCTGAGCAATCAGCCCCAGCATTTT. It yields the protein CSAKDRGLSNQPQHF.

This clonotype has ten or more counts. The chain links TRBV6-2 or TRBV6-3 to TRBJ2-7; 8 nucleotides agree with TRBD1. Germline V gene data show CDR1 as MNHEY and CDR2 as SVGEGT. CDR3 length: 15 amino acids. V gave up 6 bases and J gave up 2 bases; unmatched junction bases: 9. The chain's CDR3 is CASSPRGQGAYEQYF. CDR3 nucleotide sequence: TGTGCCAGCAGCCCCAGGGGGCAGGGGGCCTACGAGCAGTACTTC.

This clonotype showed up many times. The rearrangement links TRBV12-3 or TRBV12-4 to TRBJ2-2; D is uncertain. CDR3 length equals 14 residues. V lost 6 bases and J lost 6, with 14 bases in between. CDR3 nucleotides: TGTGCCAGCAGACCCAGTACAGTGGCCGGGGAGCTGTTTTTT. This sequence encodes CASRPSTVAGELFF.

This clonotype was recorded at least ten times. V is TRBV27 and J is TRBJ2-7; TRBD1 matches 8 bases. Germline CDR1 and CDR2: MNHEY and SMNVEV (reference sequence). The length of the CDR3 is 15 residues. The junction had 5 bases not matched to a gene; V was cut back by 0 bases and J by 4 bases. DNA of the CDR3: TGTGCCAGCAGTTTATCGGGCAGGGGGCGGTACGAGCAGTACTTC. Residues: CASSLSGRGRYEQYF.

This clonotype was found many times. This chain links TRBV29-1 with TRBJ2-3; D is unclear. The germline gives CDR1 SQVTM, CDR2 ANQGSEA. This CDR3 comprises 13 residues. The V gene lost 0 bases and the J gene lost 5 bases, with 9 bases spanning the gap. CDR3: CSVEEVVRDTQYF. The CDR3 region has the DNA TGCAGCGTTGAAGAGGTGGTGAGAGATACGCAGTATTTT.

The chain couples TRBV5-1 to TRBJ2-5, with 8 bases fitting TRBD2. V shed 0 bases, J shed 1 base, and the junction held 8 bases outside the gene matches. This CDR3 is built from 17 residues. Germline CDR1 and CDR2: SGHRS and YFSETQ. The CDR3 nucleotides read TGCGCCAGCAGCTTGGCCGTAGGGACTAGTCTCCAAGAGACCCAGTACTTC. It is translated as CASSLAVGTSLQETQYF. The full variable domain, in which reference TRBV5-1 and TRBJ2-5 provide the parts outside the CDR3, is KAGVTQTPRYLIKTRGQQVTLSCSPISGHRSVSWYQQTPGQGLQFLFEYFSETQRNKGNFPGRFSGRQFSNSRSEMNVSTLELGDSALYLCASSLAVGTSLQETQYFGPGTRLLVL.

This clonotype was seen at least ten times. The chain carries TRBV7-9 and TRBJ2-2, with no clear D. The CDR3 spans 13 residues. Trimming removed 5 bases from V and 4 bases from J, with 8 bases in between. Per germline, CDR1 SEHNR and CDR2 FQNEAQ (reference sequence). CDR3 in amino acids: CASSPSSTGELFF. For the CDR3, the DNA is TGTGCCAGCAGCCCCAGTAGCACCGGGGAGCTGTTTTTT.

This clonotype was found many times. CDR3 coding DNA: TGTGCCAGCAGCCCCGGGACTAGCGGGATCGAGACCCAGTACTTC. It specifies CASSPGTSGIETQYF. This chain uses TRBV6-2 or TRBV6-3 with TRBJ2-5, with 13 bases fitting TRBD2. Germline V gene data show CDR1 as MNHEY and CDR2 as SVGEGT. V lost 6 bases and J lost 5; bases outside the gene matches: 6. CDR3 size: 15 residues.

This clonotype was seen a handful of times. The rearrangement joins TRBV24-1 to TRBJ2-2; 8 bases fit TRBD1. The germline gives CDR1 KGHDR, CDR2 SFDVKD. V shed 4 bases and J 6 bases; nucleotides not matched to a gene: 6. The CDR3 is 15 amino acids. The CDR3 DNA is TGTGCCACCAGTGACCGGACAGGGCGGCCCGGGGAGCTGTTTTTT. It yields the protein CATSDRTGRPGELFF.

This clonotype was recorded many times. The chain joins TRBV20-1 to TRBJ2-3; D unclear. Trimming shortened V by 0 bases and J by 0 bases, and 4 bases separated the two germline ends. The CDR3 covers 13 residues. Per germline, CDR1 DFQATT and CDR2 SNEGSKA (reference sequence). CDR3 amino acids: CSAREVSTDTQYF. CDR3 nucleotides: TGCAGTGCTAGAGAGGTCAGCACAGATACGCAGTATTTT.

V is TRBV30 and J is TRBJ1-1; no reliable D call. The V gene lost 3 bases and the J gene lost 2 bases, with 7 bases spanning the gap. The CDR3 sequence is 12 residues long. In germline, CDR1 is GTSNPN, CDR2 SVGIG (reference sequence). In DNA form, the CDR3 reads TGTGCCTGGAGCGATCAAAACACTGAAGCTTTCTTT. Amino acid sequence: CAWSDQNTEAFF.

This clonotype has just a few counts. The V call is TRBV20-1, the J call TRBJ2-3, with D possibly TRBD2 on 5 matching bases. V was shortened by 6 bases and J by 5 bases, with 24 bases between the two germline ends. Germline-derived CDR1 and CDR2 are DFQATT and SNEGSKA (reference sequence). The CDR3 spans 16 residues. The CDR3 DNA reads TGCAGTGCCACCTCCGGAGCGGTCATGAGATTAGATACGCAGTATTTT. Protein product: CSATSGAVMRLDTQYF.

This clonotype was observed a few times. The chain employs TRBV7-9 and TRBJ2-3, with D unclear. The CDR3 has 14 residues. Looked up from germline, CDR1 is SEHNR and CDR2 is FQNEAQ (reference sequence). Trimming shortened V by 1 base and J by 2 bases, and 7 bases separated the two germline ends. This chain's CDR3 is CASSLGQDTDTQYF. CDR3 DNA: TGTGCCAGCAGCTTAGGCCAGGACACAGATACGCAGTATTTT.

This chain's CDR3 is CASSRSSGAIYEQYF. In nucleotides, the CDR3 is TGTGCCAGCAGCCGTTCTAGCGGGGCAATCTACGAGCAGTACTTC. This chain links TRBV3-1 with TRBJ2-7; TRBD2 matches at 9 bases. There are 15 residues in the CDR3. Germline V gene sequence: CDR1 LGHDT, CDR2 YNNKEL (reference sequence). Trimming removed 4 bases from V and 3 bases from J; junction bases left unmatched: 7.